This T cell receptor beta chain was observed in a study of blood T cell repertoires in COVID-19. Study-level background: From the United States, Italy and Spain came samples of acute and convalescent COVID-19. Nucleic acid was either cDNA or gDNA, and it came from T cells, B-cell-depleted T cells, or PBMCs.

Authors' analysis steps: Amplification of reference gene primers provided the estimated nucleated cell counts. The repertoire was sequenced with immunoSEQ multiplex PCR; TCRdb's copy has only in-frame clones and lacks some. V and J calls and clone size follow that table, whereas D and trimming were derived from the DNA. This table has approximately 40,000 clones, about nine tenths appearing once. Trimming pared 6 bases from V and 12 bases from J, leaving 12 bases between. The germline CDR1 and CDR2 sequences are WSHSY and SAAADI. The CDR3 length is 12 residues. The chain is built from TRBV10-2 and TRBJ1-6, with D hard to call. Sequenced material: peripheral blood. The receptor comes from a human donor in a cohort sampled during active COVID-19. The CDR3 loop reads CASRETRGPLHF. The CDR3 DNA follows: TGCGCCAGCAGAGAAACTCGGGGACCCCTCCACTTT.